A single sample is the source of the 10 T cell receptor beta chains below, sequenced in a study of shared clonotypes between healthy human individuals. Sequencing used immunoSEQ multiplex PCR; TCRdb keeps in-frame clones, though not all of them. The repertoire includes over 2 million clones, 80% to 95% of them detected once, and about 0.41% sits in the top ten. What was sequenced was naive CD4+ T cells from PBMCs. Described subset: CD45RA+ positively selected. The receptors originated from a man younger than 30 in good health. Some clones in this sample may be carry-over from other donors' samples.

The rearrangement joins TRBV28 to TRBJ2-7; no clear D. V lost 8 bases to trimming and J lost 1 base, with 12 bases between them. The CDR3 runs 13 residues. Germline CDR1 reads MDHEN; CDR2 reads SYDVKM. The CDR3 DNA reads TGTGCCAGCCTACTTCCCTCTTCCTACGAGCAGTACTTC. It yields the protein CASLLPSSYEQYF. Full variable domain (rest looked up from reference TRBV28 and TRBJ2-7): DVKVTQSSRYLVKRTGEKVFLECVQDMDHENMFWYRQDPGLGLRLIYFSYDVKMKEKGDIPEGYSVSREKKERFSLILESASTNQTSMYLCASLLPSSYEQYFGPGTRLTVT.

Comments on this clone: The sample carries other DNA sequences with the same CDR3. J is TRBJ2-7 and V is TRBV6-6, with D tentatively TRBD1 or TRBD2 (5 bases each). The CDR3 has 15 amino acids. V was pared by 6 bases and J by 0 bases, with 15 bases between. The germline CDR1 and CDR2 sequences are MNHNY and SVGAGI (reference sequence). CDR3 sequence reads: CASSPLGTASYEQYF. CDR3 bases: TGTGCCAGCAGCCCCCTCGGGACGGCCTCCTACGAGCAGTACTTC.

This clone was observed once. The V and J genes are TRBV19 and TRBJ1-5; D perhaps matches TRBD1 (5 bases). Trimming pared 5 bases from V and 6 bases from J, leaving 14 bases between. The CDR3 is 14 amino acids. The V gene's germline CDR1 is LNHDA and CDR2 SQIVND (reference sequence). The chain's CDR3 is CASSDDRSTQPQHF. As DNA, the CDR3 is TGTGCCAGTAGTGATGACAGAAGTACTCAGCCCCAGCATTTT.

The genes are TRBV5-6 and TRBJ1-6; D perhaps matches TRBD1 (5 bases). Trimming pared 6 bases from V and 5 bases from J, leaving 9 bases between. CDR1 SGHDT and CDR2 YYEEEE come from the germline V gene. The length of the CDR3 is 13 residues. The CDR3 bases are TGTGCCAGCACCTGGGGCAATAATTCACCCCTCCACTTT. Translation: CASTWGNNSPLHF.

The chain carries TRBV19 and TRBJ1-2, with 8 bases that match TRBD1. CDR3 length: 16 residues. Losses at the gene ends were 4 bases for V and 4 bases for J; bases not matched to a gene: 11. Germline-derived CDR1 and CDR2 are LNHDA and SQIVND (reference sequence). The chain's CDR3 is CASSTNQGAGSYGYTF. Here the CDR3 DNA reads TGTGCCAGTAGTACCAACCAGGGGGCCGGGAGCTATGGCTACACCTTC.

J is TRBJ2-1 and V is TRBV5-4; weak D call: TRBD2 (6 bases). Trimming took off 1 base at V and 4 bases at J, with 12 bases between the two ends. Germline CDR1 reads SGHNT; CDR2 reads YYREEE (reference sequence). The CDR3 runs to 15 residues. The CDR3 region is CASSLWLARYNEQFF. CDR3 sequence (DNA): TGTGCCAGCAGCTTGTGGCTAGCGAGATACAATGAGCAGTTCTTC.

The rearrangement joins TRBV5-6 to TRBJ2-2; possibly TRBD2 for D (6 bases). The length of the CDR3 is 15 residues. V lost 0 bases and J lost 3, with 9 bases in between. Germline V lookup: CDR1 SGHDT, CDR2 YYEEEE. The CDR3 DNA sequence: TGTGCCAGCAGCTTGGACGGGAGACACACCGGGGAGCTGTTTTTT. It codes for CASSLDGRHTGELFF.

Points on this clone: The same CDR3 arises from other DNA sequences in this sample as well. This sequence joins TRBV9 and TRBJ1-2; D possibly corresponds to TRBD1 (5 bases). CDR3 size: 13 residues. CDR1 and CDR2 (germline): SGDLS, YYNGEE. V was clipped by 2 bases and J by 4 bases, with 9 bases between them. The CDR3 loop is CASSVGQGYGYTF. CDR3 sequence (DNA): TGTGCCAGCAGCGTGGGTCAGGGCTATGGCTACACCTTC.

V is TRBV5-1 and J is TRBJ2-5; possible D gene TRBD2, 6 bases. The CDR3 consists of 13 residues. Germline CDR1 and CDR2: SGHRS and YFSETQ. The germline V and J ends were trimmed by 4 bases and 4 bases, with 11 bases remaining between them. CDR3 in amino acids: CASSVVRGETQYF. The CDR3 DNA follows: TGCGCCAGCAGCGTGGTGCGGGGAGAGACCCAGTACTTC.

This clone was picked up one time. The CDR3 loop is CASSWGGRTSGNEQFF. The CDR3 nucleotides read TGCGCCAGCAGCTGGGGTGGTAGGACTAGCGGCAATGAGCAGTTCTTC. V usage is TRBV5-1 and J usage is TRBJ2-1; 10 bases are shared with TRBD2. CDR3 size: 16 residues. V lost 3 bases to trimming and J lost 6 bases; unmatched junction nucleotides: 9. Germline V gene lookup returns CDR1 SGHRS and CDR2 YFSETQ.